Presented here are 5 T cell receptor beta chains from one specimen sequenced in a study of shared clonotypes between healthy human individuals. Profiling relied on immunoSEQ multiplex PCR, and the TCRdb table lists in-frame clones only, not all of them. The sample yields around 720,000 clones, roughly 72% seen once. The sequencing input was memory CD4+ T cells sorted from blood. Regarding subset: CD45RA-negative fraction. Receptors originate from a woman between 25 and 40 years old in good health.

In its sample, this clone was seen a few times. The chain links TRBV27 to TRBJ1-3, with D possibly being TRBD1 (5 bases). The CDR3 has 18 residues. V was shortened by 5 bases and J by 0 bases, with 20 bases between the two germline ends. In germline, CDR1 is MNHEY, CDR2 SMNVEV (reference sequence). In DNA, the CDR3 is TGTGCCAGCAGTCCTCAGGGTCTTCTTGATCACTCTGGAAACACCATATATTTT. Its translation: CASSPQGLLDHSGNTIYF.

This chain uses TRBV29-1 with TRBJ1-1; TRBD1 is a possible D gene (5 bases). The length of the CDR3 is 12 residues. Trimming cost V 3 bases and J 3 bases, with 8 bases left between them. The germline V gene encodes CDR1 SQVTM and CDR2 ANQGSEA. The DNA of the CDR3 is TGCAGCGTTGACAGGGCCTACACTGAAGCTTTCTTT. It encodes CSVDRAYTEAFF. Complete variable domain (other parts from reference TRBV29-1 and TRBJ1-1): SAVISQKPSRDICQRGTSLTIQCQVDSQVTMMFWYRQQPGQSLTLIATANQGSEATYESGFVIDKFPISRPNLTFSTLTVSNMSPEDSSIYLCSVDRAYTEAFFGQGTRLTVV.

This clone was seen a single time. The V call is TRBV5-4, the J call TRBJ2-5, with TRBD1 matching 8 bases. CDR1 is SGHNT, CDR2 YYREEE, per germline (reference sequence). This CDR3 is 15 amino acids long. V lost 5 bases, J lost 5 bases, and 11 bases stayed unmatched. This CDR3 is CASRRAGGARETQYF. The CDR3, as DNA: TGTGCCAGCAGGCGCGCAGGGGGCGCCCGGGAGACCCAGTACTTC.

The chain links TRBV7-9 to TRBJ2-7, with a weak D call TRBD2 (5 bases). This CDR3 spans 12 amino acids. V lost 7 bases and J 9 bases, leaving 16 bases between the germline ends. Germline CDR1 SEHNR, CDR2 FQNEAQ (reference sequence). CDR3 in amino acids: CASTSSNRGQYF. The CDR3 DNA follows: TGTGCCAGCACCTCTAGCAATCGGGGGCAGTACTTC.

The chain couples TRBV11-3 to TRBJ2-5, with 12 bases fitting TRBD1. This CDR3 is built from 16 residues. V trimming: 3 bases; J trimming: 5 bases; junction bases outside the gene matches: 7. Per germline, CDR1 SGHNT and CDR2 YENEEA. DNA for the CDR3: TGTGCCAGCAGCTTTGGGACAGGGGGCGTGGGGGAGACCCAGTACTTC. Translation gives CASSFGTGGVGETQYF.